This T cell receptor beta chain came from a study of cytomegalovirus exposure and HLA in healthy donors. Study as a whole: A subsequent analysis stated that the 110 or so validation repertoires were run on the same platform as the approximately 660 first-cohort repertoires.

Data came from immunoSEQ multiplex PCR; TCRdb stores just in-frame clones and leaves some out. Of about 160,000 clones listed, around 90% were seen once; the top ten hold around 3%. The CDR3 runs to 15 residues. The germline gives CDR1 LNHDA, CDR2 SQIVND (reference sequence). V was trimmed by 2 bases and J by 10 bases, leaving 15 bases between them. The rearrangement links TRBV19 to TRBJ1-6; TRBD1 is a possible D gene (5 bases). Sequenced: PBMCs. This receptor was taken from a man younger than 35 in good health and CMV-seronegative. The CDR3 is CASSIWSQGGSPLHF. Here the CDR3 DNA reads TGTGCCAGTAGTATATGGAGCCAGGGTGGATCACCCCTCCACTTT.